The present entry profiles one TCR beta chain with its context. The data stem from a study of blood T cell repertoires in COVID-19. Study details: Specimens from acute and convalescent COVID-19 originated in the United States, Italy and Spain.

CDR1 is MDHEN and CDR2 is SYDVKM in the germline V gene. V lost 4 bases and J lost 0, with 10 bases in between. The CDR3 covers 14 residues. Two consecutive negative NP/OP PCR tests, clearance, or resolved symptoms defined Cohort 3 recovery. Here immunoSEQ multiplex PCR was the method, and the copy in TCRdb shows in-frame clones only, minus some. The table records some 150,000 clones, 89% of them present only once. The receptor was isolated from a woman under 30 who had recovered from COVID-19. The V gene is TRBV28, the J gene TRBJ2-7; maybe TRBD1 (5 bases). The material sequenced was PBMCs or T cells enriched from blood (not recorded which). This CDR3 is CASSSDRSSYEQYF. DNA for the CDR3: TGTGCCAGCAGTTCTGACAGAAGCTCCTACGAGCAGTACTTC.